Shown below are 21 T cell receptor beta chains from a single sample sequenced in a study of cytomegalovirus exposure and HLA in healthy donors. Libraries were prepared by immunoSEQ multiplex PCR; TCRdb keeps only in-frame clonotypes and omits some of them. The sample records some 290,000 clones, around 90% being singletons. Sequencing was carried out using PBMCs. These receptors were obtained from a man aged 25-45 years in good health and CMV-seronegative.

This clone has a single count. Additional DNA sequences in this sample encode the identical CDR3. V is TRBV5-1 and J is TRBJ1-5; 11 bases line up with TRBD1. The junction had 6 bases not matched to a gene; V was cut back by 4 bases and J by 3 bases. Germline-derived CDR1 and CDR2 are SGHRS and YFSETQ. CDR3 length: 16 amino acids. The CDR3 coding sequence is TGCGCCAGCAGCCCCGGGACAGGGGGTCACAATCAGCCCCAGCATTTT. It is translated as CASSPGTGGHNQPQHF.

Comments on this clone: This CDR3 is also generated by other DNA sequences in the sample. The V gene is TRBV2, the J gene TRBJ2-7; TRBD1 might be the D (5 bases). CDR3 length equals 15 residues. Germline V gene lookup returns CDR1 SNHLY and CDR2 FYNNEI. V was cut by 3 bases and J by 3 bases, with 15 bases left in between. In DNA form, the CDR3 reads TGTGCCAGCAGTGAGTGGGGCCAGGGTGACTACGAGCAGTACTTC. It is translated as CASSEWGQGDYEQYF. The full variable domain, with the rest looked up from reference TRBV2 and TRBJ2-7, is EPEVTQTPSHQVTQMGQEVILRCVPISNHLYFYWYRQILGQKVEFLVSFYNNEISEKSEIFDDQFSVERPDGSNFTLKIRSTKLEDSAMYFCASSEWGQGDYEQYFGPGTRLTVT.

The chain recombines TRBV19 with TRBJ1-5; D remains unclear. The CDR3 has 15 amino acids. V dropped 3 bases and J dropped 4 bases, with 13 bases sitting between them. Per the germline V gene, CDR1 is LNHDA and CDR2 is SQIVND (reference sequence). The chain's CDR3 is CASSMPYSKNQPQHF. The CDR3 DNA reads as TGTGCCAGTAGTATGCCATACTCGAAGAATCAGCCCCAGCATTTT.

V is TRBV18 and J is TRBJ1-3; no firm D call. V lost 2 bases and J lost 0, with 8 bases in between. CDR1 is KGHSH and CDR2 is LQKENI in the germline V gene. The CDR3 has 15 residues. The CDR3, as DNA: TGTGCCAGCTCACCAGAGGGCTCCTCTGGAAACACCATATATTTT. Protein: CASSPEGSSGNTIYF.

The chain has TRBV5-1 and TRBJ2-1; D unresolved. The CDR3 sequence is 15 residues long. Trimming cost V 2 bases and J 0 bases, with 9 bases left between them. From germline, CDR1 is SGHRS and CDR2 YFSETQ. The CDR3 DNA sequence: TGCGCCAGCAGCTTCCAAGTGAGCTCCTACAATGAGCAGTTCTTC. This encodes CASSFQVSSYNEQFF.

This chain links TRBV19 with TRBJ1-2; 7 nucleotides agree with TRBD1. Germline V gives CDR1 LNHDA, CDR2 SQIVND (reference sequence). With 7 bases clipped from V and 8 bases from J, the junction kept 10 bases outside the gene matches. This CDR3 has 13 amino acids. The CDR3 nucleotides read TGTGCCAGTACCCCAGACAGGGCGGGAGGCTACACCTTC. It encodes CASTPDRAGGYTF.

The CDR3 bases are TGCGCCAGCAGCCAATCCCAGGGACAAGAGACCCAGTACTTC. Protein: CASSQSQGQETQYF. The chain is built from TRBV4-1 and TRBJ2-5; maybe TRBD1 (5 bases). This CDR3 spans 14 amino acids. V was cut by 2 bases and J by 2 bases, with 9 bases left in between. CDR1 is MGHRA, CDR2 YSYEKL, per germline.

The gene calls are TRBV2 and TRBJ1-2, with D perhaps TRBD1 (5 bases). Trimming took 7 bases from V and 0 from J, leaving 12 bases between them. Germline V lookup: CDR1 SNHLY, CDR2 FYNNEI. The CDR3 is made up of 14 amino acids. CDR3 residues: CASIRTGPNYGYTF. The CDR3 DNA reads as TGTGCCAGCATTCGAACAGGACCTAACTATGGCTACACCTTC.

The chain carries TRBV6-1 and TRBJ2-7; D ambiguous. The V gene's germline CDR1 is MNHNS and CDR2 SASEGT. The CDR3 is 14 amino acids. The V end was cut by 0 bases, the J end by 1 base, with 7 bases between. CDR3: CASSEAGLSYEQYF. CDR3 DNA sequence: TGTGCCAGCAGTGAAGCTGGCCTTTCCTACGAGCAGTACTTC.

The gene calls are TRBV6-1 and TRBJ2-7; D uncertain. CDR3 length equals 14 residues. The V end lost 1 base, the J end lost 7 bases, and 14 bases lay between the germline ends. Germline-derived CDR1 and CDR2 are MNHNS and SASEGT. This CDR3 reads CASSEEVRPLEQYF. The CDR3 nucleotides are TGTGCCAGCAGTGAAGAGGTCAGGCCTCTTGAGCAGTACTTC.

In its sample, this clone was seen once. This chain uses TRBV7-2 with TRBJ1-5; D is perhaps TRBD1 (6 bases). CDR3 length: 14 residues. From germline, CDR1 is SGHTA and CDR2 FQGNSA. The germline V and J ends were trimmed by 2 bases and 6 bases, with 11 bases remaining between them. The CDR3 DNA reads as TGTGCCAGCAGCTTAAAGGGGGTTGGTCAGCCCCAGCATTTT. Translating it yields CASSLKGVGQPQHF.

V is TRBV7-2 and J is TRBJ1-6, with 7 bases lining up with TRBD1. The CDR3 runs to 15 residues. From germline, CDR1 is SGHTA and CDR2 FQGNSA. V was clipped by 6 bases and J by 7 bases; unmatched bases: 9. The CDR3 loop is CASRTTGTGNSPLHF. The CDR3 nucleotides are TGTGCCAGCAGGACGACAGGGACGGGAAATTCACCCCTCCACTTT.

CDR3 DNA: TGTGCCAGCAGTTTCGGGACAGCTGGCACTGAAGCTTTCTTT. Translation: CASSFGTAGTEAFF. V and J are TRBV27 and TRBJ1-1; TRBD1 matches 7 bases. Germline lookup yields CDR1 MNHEY and CDR2 SMNVEV (reference sequence). Trimming cost V 3 bases and J 4 bases; bases outside gene matches: 5. CDR3 length: 14 residues.

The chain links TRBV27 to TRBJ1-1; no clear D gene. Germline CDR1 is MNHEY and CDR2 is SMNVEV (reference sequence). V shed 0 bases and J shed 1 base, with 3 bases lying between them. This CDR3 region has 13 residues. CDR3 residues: CASSLSANTEAFF. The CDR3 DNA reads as TGTGCCAGCAGTTTATCGGCGAACACTGAAGCTTTCTTT.

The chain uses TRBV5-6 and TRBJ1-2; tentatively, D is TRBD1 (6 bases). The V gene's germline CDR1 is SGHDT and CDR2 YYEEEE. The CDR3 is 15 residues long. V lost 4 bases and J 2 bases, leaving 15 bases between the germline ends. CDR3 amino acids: CASSRELDSNYGYTF. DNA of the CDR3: TGTGCCAGCAGCCGCGAATTGGACAGCAACTATGGCTACACCTTC.

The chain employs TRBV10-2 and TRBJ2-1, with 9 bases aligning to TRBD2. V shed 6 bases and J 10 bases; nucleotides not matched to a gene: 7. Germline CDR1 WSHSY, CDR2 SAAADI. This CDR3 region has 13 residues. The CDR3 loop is CASREAGGGEQFF. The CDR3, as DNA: TGCGCCAGCAGGGAAGCGGGGGGTGGGGAGCAGTTCTTC.

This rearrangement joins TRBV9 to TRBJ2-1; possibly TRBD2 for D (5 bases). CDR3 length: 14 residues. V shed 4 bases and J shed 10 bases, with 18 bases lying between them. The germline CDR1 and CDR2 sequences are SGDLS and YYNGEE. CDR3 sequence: CASSPGLGLWEQFF. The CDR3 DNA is TGTGCCAGCAGCCCCGGACTGGGTTTGTGGGAGCAGTTCTTC.

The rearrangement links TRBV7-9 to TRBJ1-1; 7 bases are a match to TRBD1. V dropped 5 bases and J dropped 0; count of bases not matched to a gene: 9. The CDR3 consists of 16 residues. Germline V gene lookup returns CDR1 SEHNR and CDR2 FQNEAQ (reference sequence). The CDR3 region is CASSHRDRPMNTEAFF. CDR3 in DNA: TGTGCCAGCAGCCACCGGGACAGACCAATGAACACTGAAGCTTTCTTT.

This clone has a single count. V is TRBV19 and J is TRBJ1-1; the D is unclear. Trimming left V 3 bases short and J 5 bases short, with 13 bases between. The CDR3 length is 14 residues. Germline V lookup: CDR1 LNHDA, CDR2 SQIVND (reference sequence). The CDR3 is CASSIGVSGTEAFF. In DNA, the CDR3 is TGTGCCAGTAGTATTGGGGTCAGCGGAACTGAAGCTTTCTTT. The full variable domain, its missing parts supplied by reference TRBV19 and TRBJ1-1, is DGGITQSPKYLFRKEGQNVTLSCEQNLNHDAMYWYRQDPGQGLRLIYYSQIVNDFQKGDIAEGYSVSREKKESFPLTVTSAQKNPTAFYLCASSIGVSGTEAFFGQGTRLTVV.

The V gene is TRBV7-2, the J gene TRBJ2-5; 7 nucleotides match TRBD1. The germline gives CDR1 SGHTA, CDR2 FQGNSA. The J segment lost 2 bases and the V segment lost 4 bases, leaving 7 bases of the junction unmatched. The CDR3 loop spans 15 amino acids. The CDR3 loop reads CASSWTGSDQETQYF. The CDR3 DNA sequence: TGTGCCAGCAGCTGGACAGGCTCGGATCAAGAGACCCAGTACTTC.

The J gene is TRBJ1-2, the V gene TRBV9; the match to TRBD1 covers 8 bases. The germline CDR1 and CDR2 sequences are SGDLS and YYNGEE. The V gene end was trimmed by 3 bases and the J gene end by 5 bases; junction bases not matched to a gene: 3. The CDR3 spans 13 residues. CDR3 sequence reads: CASSGTGFYGYTF. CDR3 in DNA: TGTGCCAGCAGCGGGACAGGGTTTTATGGCTACACCTTC. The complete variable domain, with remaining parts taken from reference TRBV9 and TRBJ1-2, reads DSGVTQTPKHLITATGQRVTLRCSPRSGDLSVYWYQQSLDQGLQFLIQYYNGEERAKGNILERFSAQQFPDLHSELNLSSLELGDSALYFCASSGTGFYGYTFGSGTRLTVV.